Listed below are T cell receptor beta chains from one sample, sequenced in a study of shared clonotypes between healthy human individuals. Clones were read by immunoSEQ multiplex PCR, and TCRdb kept only the in-frame ones, dropping some. The sample contains fewer than 400,000 clones, roughly 70% of which appear only once. Sequenced material: memory CD4+ T cells sorted from blood. These receptor sequences come from a man aged 30-40 years in good health. The CDR3 runs from the conserved cysteine through the conserved F or W. The D gene is left open where the match is weak. A clone size is listed for some rows: how often the clone was seen (once, few, many), or a class if it is expanded.

abundance | j_gene | v_gene | d_gene | CDR3aa | CDR3nt
NA | TRBJ1-4 | TRBV7-6 | TRBD1 | CASSLDRAGVLFF | TGTGCCAGCAGCTTGGACAGGGCCGGGGTGTTGTTTTTT
NA | TRBJ2-3 | TRBV5-6 | NA | CASSFVFSGSTDTQYF | TGTGCCAGCAGCTTCGTATTTTCGGGTAGCACAGATACGCAGTATTTT
NA | TRBJ1-1 | TRBV15 | NA | CATSRVNRNTEAFF | TGTGCCACCAGCAGGGTAAACAGGAACACTGAAGCTTTCTTT
NA | TRBJ1-2 | TRBV5-1 | TRBD1 | CASSLETGDGYTF | TGCGCCAGCAGCTTGGAGACAGGGGATGGCTACACCTTC
NA | TRBJ2-2 | TRBV27 | NA | CASSFRSGTGELFF | TGTGCCAGCAGTTTTAGGTCGGGCACCGGGGAGCTGTTTTTT
many | TRBJ2-2 | TRBV19 | TRBD2 | CASESGRLLNGELFF | TGTGCCAGTGAGAGCGGGAGGCTGTTAAACGGGGAGCTGTTTTTT
NA | TRBJ1-5 | TRBV27 | NA | CASSLSGRVRNQPQHF | TGTGCCAGCAGTTTATCGGGGAGGGTAAGGAATCAGCCCCAGCATTTT
NA | TRBJ2-3 | TRBV30 | NA | CAWRRGVTDTQYF | TGTGCCTGGAGGAGGGGGGTCACAGATACGCAGTATTTT
NA | TRBJ2-5 | TRBV5-1 | TRBD1 | CASSLTGGVSETQYF | TGCGCCAGCAGCTTGACAGGGGGCGTGTCGGAGACCCAGTACTTC
few | TRBJ1-2 | TRBV7-2 | TRBD1 | CASSRSPGQGAFSYTF | TGTGCCAGCAGCCGTTCGCCGGGACAGGGCGCGTTCAGCTACACCTTC
NA | TRBJ2-7 | TRBV4-2 | TRBD1 | CASSKRTGSYEQYF | TGTGCCAGCAGCAAACGGACAGGGAGCTACGAGCAGTACTTC
NA | TRBJ2-5 | TRBV6-5 | TRBD1 | CASSRDRAETQYF | TGTGCCAGCAGCCGGGACAGGGCGGAGACCCAGTACTTC
NA | TRBJ1-1 | TRBV27 | TRBD1 | CASSTSGLAGGVGEAFF | TGTGCCAGCAGCACTTCGGGGCTGGCAGGGGGAGTCGGTGAAGCTTTCTTT
NA | TRBJ2-1 | TRBV7-6 | NA | CASSPSLVNYNEQFF | TGTGCCAGCAGTCCTTCTTTGGTAAACTACAATGAGCAGTTCTTC
NA | TRBJ2-7 | TRBV5-4 | TRBD1 | CASSSAGTDPQQYF | TGTGCCAGCAGCTCAGCCGGGACAGACCCCCAGCAGTACTTC
NA | TRBJ2-7 | TRBV28 | NA | CASSFIGIYEQYF | TGTGCCAGCAGTTTTATAGGGATCTACGAGCAGTACTTC
NA | TRBJ2-3 | TRBV6-6 | NA | CASLPAGIADTQYF | TGTGCCAGCTTGCCAGCAGGGATTGCAGATACGCAGTATTTT
NA | TRBJ2-7 | TRBV30 | NA | CAWSGAGGEQYF | TGTGCCTGGAGCGGGGCAGGTGGCGAGCAGTACTTC
NA | TRBJ1-4 | TRBV19 | NA | CASSMLQRSEKLFF | TGTGCCAGTAGTATGCTCCAGCGAAGTGAAAAACTGTTTTTT
once | TRBJ1-2 | TRBV28 | NA | CASSWAGNYGYTF | TGTGCCAGCAGTTGGGCAGGGAACTATGGCTACACCTTC
NA | TRBJ2-7 | TRBV14 | TRBD2 | CASSQGTSGSSEQYF | TGTGCCAGCAGCCAGGGGACTAGCGGGAGTTCCGAGCAGTACTTC
NA | TRBJ2-1 | TRBV7-2 | NA | CASSFWVADNEQFF | TGTGCCAGCAGCTTTTGGGTAGCAGACAATGAGCAGTTCTTC
many | TRBJ2-7 | TRBV14 | NA | CASSQDTTLDYSYEQYF | TGTGCCAGCAGCCAAGATACTACCCTAGATTACTCCTACGAGCAGTACTTC
once | TRBJ1-1 | TRBV5-1 | TRBD1 | CASSSGTGAMNTEAFF | TGCGCCAGCAGCTCTGGGACAGGGGCTATGAACACTGAAGCTTTCTTT